This T cell receptor (beta chain) was recovered during a study of shared clonotypes between healthy human individuals. Data came from immunoSEQ multiplex PCR; TCRdb stores just in-frame clones and leaves some out. Of roughly 700,000 clones listed, about 74% are singletons. The CDR3 is made up of 14 amino acids. Trimming left V 4 bases short and J 5 bases short, with 15 bases between. Per the germline V gene, CDR1 is MNHNY and CDR2 is SVGAGI (reference sequence). Sequenced material: memory CD4+ T cells sorted from blood. Regarding subset: CD45RA-negative fraction. This chain connects TRBV6-6 to TRBJ2-7, with a tentative D call TRBD2 (6 bases). This TCR derives from a woman aged 25 to 39 in good health. In DNA, the CDR3 is TGTGCCAGCAGTTCTCCCGGGAGAGTGAACGAGCAGTACTTC. Amino acid sequence: CASSSPGRVNEQYF.